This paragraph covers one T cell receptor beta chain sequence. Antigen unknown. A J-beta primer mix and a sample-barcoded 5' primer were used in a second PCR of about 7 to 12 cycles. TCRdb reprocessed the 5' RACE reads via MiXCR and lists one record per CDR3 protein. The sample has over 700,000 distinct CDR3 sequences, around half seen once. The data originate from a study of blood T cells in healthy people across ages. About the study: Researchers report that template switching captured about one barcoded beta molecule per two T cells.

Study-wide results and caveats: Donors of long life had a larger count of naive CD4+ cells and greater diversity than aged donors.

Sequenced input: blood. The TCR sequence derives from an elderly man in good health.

CDR3 loop: CASSLDDRVGKNIQYF. CDR3 sequence (DNA): TGCGCCAGCAGCTTGGATGATAGGGTTGGCAAAAACATTCAGTACTTC. This chain links TRBV5-1 with TRBJ2-4, with D hard to call. The germline V gene encodes CDR1 SGHRS and CDR2 YFSETQ. The V gene lost 0 bases and the J gene lost 3 bases, with 13 bases spanning the gap. The CDR3 is 16 amino acids.